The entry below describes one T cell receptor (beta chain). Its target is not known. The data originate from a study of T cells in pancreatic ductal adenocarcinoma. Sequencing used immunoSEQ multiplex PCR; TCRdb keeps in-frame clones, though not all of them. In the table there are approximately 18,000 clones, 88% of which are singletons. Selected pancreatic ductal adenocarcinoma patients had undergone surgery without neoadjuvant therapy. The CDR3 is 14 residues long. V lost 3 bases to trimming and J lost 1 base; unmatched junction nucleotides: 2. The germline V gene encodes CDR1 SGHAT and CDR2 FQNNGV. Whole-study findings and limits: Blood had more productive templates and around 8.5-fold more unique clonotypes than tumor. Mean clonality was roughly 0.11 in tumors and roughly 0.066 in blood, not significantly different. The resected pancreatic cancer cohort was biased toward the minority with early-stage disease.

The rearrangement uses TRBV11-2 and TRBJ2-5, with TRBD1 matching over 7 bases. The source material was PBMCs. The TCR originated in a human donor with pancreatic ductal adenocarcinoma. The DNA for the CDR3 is TGTGCCAGCAGCTTCGGGACAGTCCAAGAGACCCAGTACTTC. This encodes CASSFGTVQETQYF.